This TCR beta chain originates from a study of sequential checkpoint blockade in melanoma. Study-wide background: Both treatment sequences were followed by maintenance nivolumab.

Clones were read by immunoSEQ multiplex PCR, and TCRdb kept only the in-frame ones, dropping some. The table lists 9,900 or so clones, about 30% of them singletons, with over 25% in the top ten. Points on this clone: Its antigen is not identified.

General study results and limits: Response in arm A was associated with pretreatment TIL clonality.

Treatment described: randomized to nivolumab then ipilimumab (arm A) or the reverse (arm B). V lost 10 bases and J lost 1; bases outside the gene matches: 9. The germline gives CDR1 MNHGY, CDR2 SAAAGT. The CDR3 is 14 residues long. Material: tumor tissue (inferred from file names), obtained from a patient given nivolumab and ipilimumab in sequence. The chain recombines TRBV6-8 with TRBJ1-1; TRBD1 agrees at 7 bases. This sequence originates from a human donor with melanoma. This chain's CDR3 is CAISGRGENTEAFF. DNA for the CDR3: TGTGCCATCAGCGGCAGGGGGGAGAACACTGAAGCTTTCTTT.